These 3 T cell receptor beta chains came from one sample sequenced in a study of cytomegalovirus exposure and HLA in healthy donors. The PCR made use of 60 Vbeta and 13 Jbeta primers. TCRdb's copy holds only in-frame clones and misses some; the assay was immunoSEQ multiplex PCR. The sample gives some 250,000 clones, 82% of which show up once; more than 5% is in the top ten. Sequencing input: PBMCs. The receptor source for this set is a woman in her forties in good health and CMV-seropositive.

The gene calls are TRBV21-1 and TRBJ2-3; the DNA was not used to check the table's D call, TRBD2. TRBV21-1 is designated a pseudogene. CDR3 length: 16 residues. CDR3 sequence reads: CASSEKGFSGRYTQYF. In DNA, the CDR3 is TGTGCCAGCAGCGAAAAGGGGTTTAGCGGGAGATATACGCAGTATTTT.

The CDR3 loop reads CASSLTGGFNQPQHF. The CDR3 nucleotides are TGTGCCAGCAGCTTAACAGGGGGCTTCAATCAGCCCCAGCATTTT. The chain links TRBV7-2 to TRBJ1-5; the match to TRBD1 covers 9 bases. This CDR3 is built from 15 residues. Germline V lookup: CDR1 SGHTA, CDR2 FQGNSA. Trimming cost V 2 bases and J 3 bases; bases outside gene matches: 2.

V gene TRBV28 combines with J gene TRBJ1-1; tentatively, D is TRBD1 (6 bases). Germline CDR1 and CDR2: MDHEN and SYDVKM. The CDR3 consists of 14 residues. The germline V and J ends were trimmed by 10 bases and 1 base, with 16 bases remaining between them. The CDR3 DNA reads TGTGCCACCTGGGAGGGACAACAGAACACTGAAGCTTTCTTT. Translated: CATWEGQQNTEAFF.